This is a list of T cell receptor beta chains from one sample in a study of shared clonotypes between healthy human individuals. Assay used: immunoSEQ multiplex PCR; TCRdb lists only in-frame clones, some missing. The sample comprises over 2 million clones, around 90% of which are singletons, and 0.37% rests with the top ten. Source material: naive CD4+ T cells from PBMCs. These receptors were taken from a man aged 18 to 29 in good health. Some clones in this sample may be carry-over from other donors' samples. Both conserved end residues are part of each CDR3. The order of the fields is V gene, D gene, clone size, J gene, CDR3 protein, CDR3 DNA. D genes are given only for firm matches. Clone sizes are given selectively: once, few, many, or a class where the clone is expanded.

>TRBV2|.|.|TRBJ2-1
CASIPQVPNEQFF
TGTGCCAGCATCCCTCAAGTCCCCAATGAGCAGTTCTTC
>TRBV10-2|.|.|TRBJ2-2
CASSETDRRISGELFF
TGCGCCAGCAGTGAGACGGACAGAAGGATTTCCGGGGAGCTGTTTTTT
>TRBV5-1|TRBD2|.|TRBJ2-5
CASSLAGLAHQETQYF
TGCGCCAGCAGCTTGGCAGGACTAGCGCACCAAGAGACCCAGTACTTC
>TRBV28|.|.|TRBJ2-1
CASSLQRPYYNEQFF
TGTGCCAGCAGTTTACAGCGGCCTTACTACAATGAGCAGTTCTTC
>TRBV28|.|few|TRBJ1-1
CASTYDMSAFF
TGTGCCAGCACCTACGACATGTCCGCTTTCTTT
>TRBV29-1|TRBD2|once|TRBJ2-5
CSVGRSGSAETQYF
TGCAGCGTTGGTAGGAGCGGGAGTGCGGAGACCCAGTACTTC
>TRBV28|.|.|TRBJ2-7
CASMSKELGWDEQYF
TGTGCCAGCATGAGTAAAGAGTTAGGCTGGGACGAGCAGTACTTC
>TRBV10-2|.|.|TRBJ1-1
CASSESSFGATNTEAFF
TGCGCCAGCAGTGAGTCGAGTTTTGGGGCGACGAACACTGAAGCTTTCTTT
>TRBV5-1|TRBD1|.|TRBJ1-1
CASSPETGGNTEAFF
TGCGCCAGCAGCCCCGAGACAGGGGGAAACACTGAAGCTTTCTTT
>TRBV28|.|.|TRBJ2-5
CASSTRTSDGTQYF
TGTGCCAGCAGTACCCGGACCAGCGATGGGACCCAGTACTTC
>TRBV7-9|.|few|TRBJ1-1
CASSLATNTEAFF
TGTGCCAGCAGCTTGGCGACTAACACTGAAGCTTTCTTT
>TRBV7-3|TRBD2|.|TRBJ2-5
CASSPRAGGQETQYF
TGTGCCAGCAGCCCGAGAGCGGGAGGCCAAGAGACCCAGTACTTC
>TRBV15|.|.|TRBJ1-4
CATSRESPRINEKLFF
TGTGCCACCAGCAGAGAATCCCCCAGAATCAATGAAAAACTGTTTTTT